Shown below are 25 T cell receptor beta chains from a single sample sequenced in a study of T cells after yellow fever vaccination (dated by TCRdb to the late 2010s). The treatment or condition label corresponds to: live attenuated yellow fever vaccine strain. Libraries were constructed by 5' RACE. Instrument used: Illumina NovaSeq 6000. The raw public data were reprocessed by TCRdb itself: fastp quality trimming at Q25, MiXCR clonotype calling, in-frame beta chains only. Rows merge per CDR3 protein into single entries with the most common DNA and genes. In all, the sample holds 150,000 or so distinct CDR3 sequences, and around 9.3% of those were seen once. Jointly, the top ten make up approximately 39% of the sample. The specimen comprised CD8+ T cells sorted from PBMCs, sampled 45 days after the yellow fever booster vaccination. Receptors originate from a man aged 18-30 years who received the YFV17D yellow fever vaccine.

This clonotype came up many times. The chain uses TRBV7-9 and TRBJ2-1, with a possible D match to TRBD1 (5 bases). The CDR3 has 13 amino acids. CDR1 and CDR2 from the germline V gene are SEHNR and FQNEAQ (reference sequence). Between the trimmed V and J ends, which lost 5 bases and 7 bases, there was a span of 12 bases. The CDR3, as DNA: TGTGCCAGCAGCACCGGGCCAGGGAATGAGCAGTTCTTC. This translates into CASSTGPGNEQFF.

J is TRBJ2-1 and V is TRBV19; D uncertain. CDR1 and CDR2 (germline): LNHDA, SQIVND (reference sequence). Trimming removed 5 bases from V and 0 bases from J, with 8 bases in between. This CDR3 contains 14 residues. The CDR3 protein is CASSALSSYNEQFF. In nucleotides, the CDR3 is TGTGCCAGTAGTGCCTTGAGCTCCTACAATGAGCAGTTCTTC.

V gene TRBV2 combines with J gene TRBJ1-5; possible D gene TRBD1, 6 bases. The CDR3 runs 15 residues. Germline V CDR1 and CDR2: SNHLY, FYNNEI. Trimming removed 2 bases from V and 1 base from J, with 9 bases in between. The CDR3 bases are TGTGCCAGCAGTGAAATGGGGGCAAGCAATCAGCCCCAGCATTTT. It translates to CASSEMGASNQPQHF.

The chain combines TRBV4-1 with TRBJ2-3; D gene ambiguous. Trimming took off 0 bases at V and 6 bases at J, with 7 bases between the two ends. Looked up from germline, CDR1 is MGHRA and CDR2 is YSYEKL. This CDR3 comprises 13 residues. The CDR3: CASSQDGVDTQYF. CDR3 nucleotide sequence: TGCGCCAGCAGCCAAGATGGCGTGGATACGCAGTATTTT.

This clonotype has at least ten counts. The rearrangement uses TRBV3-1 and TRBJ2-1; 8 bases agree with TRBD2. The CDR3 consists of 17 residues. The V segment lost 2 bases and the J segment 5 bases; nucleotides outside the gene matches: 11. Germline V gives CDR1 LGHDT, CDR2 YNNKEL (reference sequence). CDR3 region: CASSQRAARGGHNEQFF. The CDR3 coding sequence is TGTGCCAGCAGCCAACGGGCGGCACGCGGGGGGCACAATGAGCAGTTCTTC.

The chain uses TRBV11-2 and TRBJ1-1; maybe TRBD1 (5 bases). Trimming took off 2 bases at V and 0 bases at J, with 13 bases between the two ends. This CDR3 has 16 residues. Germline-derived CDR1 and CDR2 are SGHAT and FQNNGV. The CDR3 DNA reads TGTGCCAGCAGCTTAAATGCAGGGACCCTGAACACTGAAGCTTTCTTT. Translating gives CASSLNAGTLNTEAFF.

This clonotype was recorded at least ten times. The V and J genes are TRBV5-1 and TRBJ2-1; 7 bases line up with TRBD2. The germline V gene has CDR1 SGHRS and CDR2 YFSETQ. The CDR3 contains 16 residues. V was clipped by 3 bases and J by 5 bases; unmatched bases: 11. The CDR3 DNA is TGCGCCAGCAGCTCCCGGCCCGGACTAGTAAACAATGAGCAGTTCTTC. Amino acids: CASSSRPGLVNNEQFF.

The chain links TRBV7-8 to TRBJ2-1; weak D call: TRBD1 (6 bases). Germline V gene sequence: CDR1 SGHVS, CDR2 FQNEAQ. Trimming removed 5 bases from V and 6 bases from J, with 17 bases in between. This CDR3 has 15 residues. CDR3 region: CASSPRTAVSNEQFF. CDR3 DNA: TGTGCCAGCAGCCCCCGGACAGCCGTTTCCAATGAGCAGTTCTTC.

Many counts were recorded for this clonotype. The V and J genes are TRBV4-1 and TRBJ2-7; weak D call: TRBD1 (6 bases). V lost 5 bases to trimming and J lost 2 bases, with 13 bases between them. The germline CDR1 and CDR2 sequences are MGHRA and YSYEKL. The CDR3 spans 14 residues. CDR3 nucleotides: TGCGCCAGCAGCTTCCGGGACACCCCCTACGAGCAGTACTTC. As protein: CASSFRDTPYEQYF.

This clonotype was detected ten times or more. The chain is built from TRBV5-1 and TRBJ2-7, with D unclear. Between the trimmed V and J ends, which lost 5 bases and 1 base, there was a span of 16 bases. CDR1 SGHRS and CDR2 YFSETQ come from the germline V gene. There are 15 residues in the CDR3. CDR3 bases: TGCGCCAGCAGAGCTTATTCCGGGCCGTCCTACGAGCAGTACTTC. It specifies CASRAYSGPSYEQYF. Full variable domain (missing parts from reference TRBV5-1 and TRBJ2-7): KAGVTQTPRYLIKTRGQQVTLSCSPISGHRSVSWYQQTPGQGLQFLFEYFSETQRNKGNFPGRFSGRQFSNSRSEMNVSTLELGDSALYLCASRAYSGPSYEQYFGPGTRLTVT.

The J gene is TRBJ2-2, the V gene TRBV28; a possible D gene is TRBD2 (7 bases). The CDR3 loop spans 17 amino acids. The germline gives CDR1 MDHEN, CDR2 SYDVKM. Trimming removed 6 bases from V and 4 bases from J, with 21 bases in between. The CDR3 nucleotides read TGTGCCAGCAGACCACTGGGGTACGGGGGGCCCACCGGGGAGCTGTTTTTT. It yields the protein CASRPLGYGGPTGELFF.

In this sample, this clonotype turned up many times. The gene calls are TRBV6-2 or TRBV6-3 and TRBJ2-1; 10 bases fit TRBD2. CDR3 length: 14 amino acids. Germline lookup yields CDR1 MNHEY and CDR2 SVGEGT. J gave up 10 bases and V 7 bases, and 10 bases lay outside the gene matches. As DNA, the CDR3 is TGTGCCAGCAACGGGATTGGACTAGCGGACGAGCAGTTCTTC. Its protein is CASNGIGLADEQFF.

The DNA for the CDR3 is TGTGCCTGGAGTCCTGGACTGAGCTCCTACAATGAGCAGTTCTTC. As protein: CAWSPGLSSYNEQFF. This sequence joins TRBV30 and TRBJ2-1, with D maybe TRBD2 (5 bases). This CDR3 is built from 15 residues. Germline lookup yields CDR1 GTSNPN and CDR2 SVGIG (reference sequence). V lost 2 bases and J 0 bases, leaving 11 bases between the germline ends. Full variable domain (rest looked up from reference TRBV30 and TRBJ2-1): SQTIHQWPATLVQPVGSPLSLECTVEGTSNPNLYWYRQAAGRGLQLLFYSVGIGQISSEVPQNLSASRPQDRQFILSSKKLLLSDSGFYLCAWSPGLSSYNEQFFGPGTRLTVL.

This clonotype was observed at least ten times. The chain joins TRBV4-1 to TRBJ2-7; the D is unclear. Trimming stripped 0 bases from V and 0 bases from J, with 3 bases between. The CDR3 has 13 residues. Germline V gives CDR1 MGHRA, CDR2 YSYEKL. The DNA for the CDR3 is TGCGCCAGCAGCCAAGAGACCTCCTACGAGCAGTACTTC. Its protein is CASSQETSYEQYF.

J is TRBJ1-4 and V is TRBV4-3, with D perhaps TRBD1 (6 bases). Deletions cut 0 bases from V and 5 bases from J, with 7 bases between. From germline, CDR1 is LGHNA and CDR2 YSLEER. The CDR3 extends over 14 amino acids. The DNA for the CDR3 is TGCGCCAGCAGCCAAGACGGGGGCAATGAAAAACTGTTTTTT. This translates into CASSQDGGNEKLFF.

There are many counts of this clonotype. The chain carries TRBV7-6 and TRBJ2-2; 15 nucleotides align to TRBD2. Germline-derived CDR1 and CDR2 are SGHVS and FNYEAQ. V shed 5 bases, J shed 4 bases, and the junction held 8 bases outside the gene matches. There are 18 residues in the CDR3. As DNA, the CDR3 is TGTGCCAGCAGCCGGACTAGCGGGGGGGCGCTGGGCACCGGGGAGCTGTTTTTT. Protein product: CASSRTSGGALGTGELFF.

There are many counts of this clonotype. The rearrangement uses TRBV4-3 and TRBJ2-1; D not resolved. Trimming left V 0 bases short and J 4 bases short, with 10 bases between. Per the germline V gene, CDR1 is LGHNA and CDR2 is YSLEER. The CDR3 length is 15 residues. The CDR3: CASSQDWARYNEQFF. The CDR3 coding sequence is TGCGCCAGCAGCCAAGACTGGGCCAGATACAATGAGCAGTTCTTC.

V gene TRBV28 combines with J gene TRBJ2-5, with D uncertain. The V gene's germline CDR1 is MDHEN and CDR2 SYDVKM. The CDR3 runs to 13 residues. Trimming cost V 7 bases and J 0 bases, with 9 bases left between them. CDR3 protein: CASIAANQETQYF. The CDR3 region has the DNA TGTGCCAGCATTGCGGCAAACCAAGAGACCCAGTACTTC.

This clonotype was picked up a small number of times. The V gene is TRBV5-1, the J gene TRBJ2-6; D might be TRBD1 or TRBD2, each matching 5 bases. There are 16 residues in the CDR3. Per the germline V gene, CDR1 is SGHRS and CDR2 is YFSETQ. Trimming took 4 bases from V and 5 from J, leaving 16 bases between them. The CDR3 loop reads CASSTGTSLWANVLTF. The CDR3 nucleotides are TGCGCCAGCAGCACCGGGACGAGCCTCTGGGCCAACGTCCTGACTTTC.

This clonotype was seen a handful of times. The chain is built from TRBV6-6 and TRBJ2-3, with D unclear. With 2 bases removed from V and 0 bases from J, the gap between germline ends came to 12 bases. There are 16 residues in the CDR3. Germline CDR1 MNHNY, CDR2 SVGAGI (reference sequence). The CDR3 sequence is CASSYSQAISTDTQYF. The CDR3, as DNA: TGTGCCAGCAGTTACAGTCAGGCGATTAGCACAGATACGCAGTATTTT.

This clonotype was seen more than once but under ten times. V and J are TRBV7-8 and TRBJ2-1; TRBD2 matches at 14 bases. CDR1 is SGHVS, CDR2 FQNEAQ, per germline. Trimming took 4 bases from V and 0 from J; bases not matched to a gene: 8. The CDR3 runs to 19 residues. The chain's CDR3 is CASSSGTSGGLSSYNEQFF. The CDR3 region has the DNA TGTGCCAGCAGCTCAGGGACTAGCGGGGGCCTCAGCTCCTACAATGAGCAGTTCTTC.

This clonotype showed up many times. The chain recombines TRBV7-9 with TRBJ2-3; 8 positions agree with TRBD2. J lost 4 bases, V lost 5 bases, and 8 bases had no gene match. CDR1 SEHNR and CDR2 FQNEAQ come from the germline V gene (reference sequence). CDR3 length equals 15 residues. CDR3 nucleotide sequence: TGTGCCAGCAGCCCCCACGGTAGCGGGGCAGATACGCAGTATTTT. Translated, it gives CASSPHGSGADTQYF.

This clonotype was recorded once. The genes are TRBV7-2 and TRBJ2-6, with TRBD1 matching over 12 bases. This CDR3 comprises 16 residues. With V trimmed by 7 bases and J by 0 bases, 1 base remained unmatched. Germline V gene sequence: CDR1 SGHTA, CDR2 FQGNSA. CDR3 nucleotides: TGTGCCAGCACGGGACAGGGGGCCTCTGGGGCCAACGTCCTGACTTTC. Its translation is CASTGQGASGANVLTF. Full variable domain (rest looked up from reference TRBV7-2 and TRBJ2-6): GAGVSQSPSNKVTEKGKDVELRCDPISGHTALYWYRQSLGQGLEFLIYFQGNSAPDKSGLPSDRFSAERTGGSVSTLTIQRTQQEDSAVYLCASTGQGASGANVLTFGAGSRLTVL.

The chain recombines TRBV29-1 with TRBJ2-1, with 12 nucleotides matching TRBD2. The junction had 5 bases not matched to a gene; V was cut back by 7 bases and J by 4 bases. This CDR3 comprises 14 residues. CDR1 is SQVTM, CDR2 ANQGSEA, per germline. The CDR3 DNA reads TGCAGCGCTAGCGGGGGGGCCCTATACAATGAGCAGTTCTTC. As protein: CSASGGALYNEQFF.

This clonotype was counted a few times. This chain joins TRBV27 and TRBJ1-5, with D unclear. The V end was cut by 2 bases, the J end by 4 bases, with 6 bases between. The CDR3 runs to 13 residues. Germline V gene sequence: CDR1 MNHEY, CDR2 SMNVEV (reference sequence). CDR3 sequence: CASSLKGNQPQHF. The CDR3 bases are TGTGCCAGCAGTTTAAAGGGTAATCAGCCCCAGCATTTT.